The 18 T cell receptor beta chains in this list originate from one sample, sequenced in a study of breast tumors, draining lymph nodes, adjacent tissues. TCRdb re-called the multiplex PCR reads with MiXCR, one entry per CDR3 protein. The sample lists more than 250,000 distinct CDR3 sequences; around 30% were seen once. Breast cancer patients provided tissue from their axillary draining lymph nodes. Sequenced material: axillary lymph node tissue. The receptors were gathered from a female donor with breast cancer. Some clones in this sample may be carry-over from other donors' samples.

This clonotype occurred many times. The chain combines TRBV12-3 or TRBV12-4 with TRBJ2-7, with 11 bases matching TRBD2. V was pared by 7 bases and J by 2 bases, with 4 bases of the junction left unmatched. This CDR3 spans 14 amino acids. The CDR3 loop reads CASKTSGSAYEQYF. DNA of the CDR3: TGTGCCAGCAAAACTAGCGGGAGCGCCTACGAGCAGTACTTC.

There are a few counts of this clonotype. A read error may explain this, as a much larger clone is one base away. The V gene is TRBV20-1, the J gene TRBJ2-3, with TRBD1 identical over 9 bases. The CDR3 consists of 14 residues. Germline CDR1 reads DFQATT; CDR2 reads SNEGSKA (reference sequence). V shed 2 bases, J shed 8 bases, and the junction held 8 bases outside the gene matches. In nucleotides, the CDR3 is TGCAGTGCTAGAACGGACAGGGGCACGGCTACGCAGTATTTT. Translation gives CSARTDRGTATQYF.

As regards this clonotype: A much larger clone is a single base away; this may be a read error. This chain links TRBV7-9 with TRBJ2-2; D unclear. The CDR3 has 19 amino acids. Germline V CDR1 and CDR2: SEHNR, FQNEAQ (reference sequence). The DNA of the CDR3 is TGTGCCAGCAGCTTAAAATCCGGCAGGATGGCCTCGAACCCCGGGGAGCTGTTTTTT. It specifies CASSLKSGRMASNPGELFF.

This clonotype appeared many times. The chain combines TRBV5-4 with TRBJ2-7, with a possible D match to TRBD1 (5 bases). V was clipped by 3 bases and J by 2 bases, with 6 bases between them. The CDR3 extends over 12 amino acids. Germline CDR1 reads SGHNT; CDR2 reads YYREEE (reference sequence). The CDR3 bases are TGTGCCAGCAGCTCGGACACCTACGAGCAGTACTTC. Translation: CASSSDTYEQYF.

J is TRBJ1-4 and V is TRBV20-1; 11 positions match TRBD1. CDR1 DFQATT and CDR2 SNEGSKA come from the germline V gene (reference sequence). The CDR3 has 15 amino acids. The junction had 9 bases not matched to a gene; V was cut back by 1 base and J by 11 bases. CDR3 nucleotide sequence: TGCAGTGCTAGAGCCCAGGGACAGGGGGTTGAGAAACTGTTTTTT. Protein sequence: CSARAQGQGVEKLFF.

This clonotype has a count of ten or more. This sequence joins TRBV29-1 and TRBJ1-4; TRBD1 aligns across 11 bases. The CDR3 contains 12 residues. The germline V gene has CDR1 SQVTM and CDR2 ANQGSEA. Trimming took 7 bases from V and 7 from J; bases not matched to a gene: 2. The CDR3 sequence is CSGGQGGEKLFF. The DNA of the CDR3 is TGCAGCGGGGGACAGGGGGGTGAAAAACTGTTTTTT.

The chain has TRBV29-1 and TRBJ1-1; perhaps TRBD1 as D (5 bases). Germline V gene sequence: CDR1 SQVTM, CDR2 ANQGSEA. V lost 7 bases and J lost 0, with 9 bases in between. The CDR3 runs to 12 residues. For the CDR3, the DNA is TGCAGCGGGGGGATTATGAACACTGAAGCTTTCTTT. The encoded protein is CSGGIMNTEAFF.

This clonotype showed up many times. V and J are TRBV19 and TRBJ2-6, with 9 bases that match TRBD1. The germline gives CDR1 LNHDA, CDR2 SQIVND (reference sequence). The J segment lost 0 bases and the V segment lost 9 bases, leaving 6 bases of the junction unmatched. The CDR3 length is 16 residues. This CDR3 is CASRDRASSGANVLTF. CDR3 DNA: TGTGCCAGCCGGGACAGGGCTAGCTCTGGGGCCAACGTCCTGACTTTC.

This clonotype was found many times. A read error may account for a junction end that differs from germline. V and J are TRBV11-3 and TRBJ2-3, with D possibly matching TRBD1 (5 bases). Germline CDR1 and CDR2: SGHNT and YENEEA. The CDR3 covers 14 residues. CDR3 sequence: CASSLGEHTDTQYF. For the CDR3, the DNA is TGTGCCAGCAGTTTAGGGGAACACACAGATACGCAGTATTTT.

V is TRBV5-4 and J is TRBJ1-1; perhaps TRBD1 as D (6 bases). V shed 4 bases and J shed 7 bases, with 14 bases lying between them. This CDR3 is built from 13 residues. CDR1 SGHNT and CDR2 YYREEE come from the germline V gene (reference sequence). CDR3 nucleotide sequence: TGTGCCAGCAGCACCTCGGAGGGGGATGAAGCTTTCTTT. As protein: CASSTSEGDEAFF.

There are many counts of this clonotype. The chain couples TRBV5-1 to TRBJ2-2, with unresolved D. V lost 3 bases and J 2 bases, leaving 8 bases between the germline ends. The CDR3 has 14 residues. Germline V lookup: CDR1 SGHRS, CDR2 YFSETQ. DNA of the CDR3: TGCGCCAGCAGCTGGCGGTTAAACACCGGGGAGCTGTTTTTT. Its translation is CASSWRLNTGELFF.

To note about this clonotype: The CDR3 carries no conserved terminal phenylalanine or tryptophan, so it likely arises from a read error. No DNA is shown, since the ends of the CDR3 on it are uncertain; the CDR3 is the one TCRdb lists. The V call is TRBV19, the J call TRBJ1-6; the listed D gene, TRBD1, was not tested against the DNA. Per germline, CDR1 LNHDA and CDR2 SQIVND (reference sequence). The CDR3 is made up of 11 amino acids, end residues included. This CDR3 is CASSIWGPPRS.

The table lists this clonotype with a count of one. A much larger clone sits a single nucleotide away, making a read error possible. CDR3 sequence (DNA): TGTGCCTGGAGGGGAACGGGGAATCAGCCCCAGCATTTT. The encoded protein is CAWRGTGNQPQHF. The rearrangement joins TRBV30 to TRBJ1-5, with D unclear. Per the germline V gene, CDR1 is GTSNPN and CDR2 is SVGIG (reference sequence). Trimming removed 3 bases at V and 4 bases at J, with 10 bases between. This CDR3 comprises 13 residues. Looking up the rest from reference TRBV30 and TRBJ1-5 gives the full variable domain: SQTIHQWPATLVQPVGSPLSLECTVEGTSNPNLYWYRQAAGRGLQLLFYSVGIGQISSEVPQNLSASRPQDRQFILSSKKLLLSDSGFYLCAWRGTGNQPQHFGDGTRLSIL.

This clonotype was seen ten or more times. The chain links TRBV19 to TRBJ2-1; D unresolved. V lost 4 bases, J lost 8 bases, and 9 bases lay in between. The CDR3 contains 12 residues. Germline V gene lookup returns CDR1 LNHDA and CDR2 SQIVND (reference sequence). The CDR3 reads CASSSVRDEQFF. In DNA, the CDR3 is TGTGCCAGTAGTAGCGTTCGGGATGAGCAGTTCTTC.

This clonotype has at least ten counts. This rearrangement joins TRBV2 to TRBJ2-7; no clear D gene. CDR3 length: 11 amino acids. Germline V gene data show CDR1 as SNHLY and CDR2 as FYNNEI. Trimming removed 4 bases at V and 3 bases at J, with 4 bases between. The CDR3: CASSAYYEQYF. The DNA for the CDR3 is TGTGCCAGCAGTGCGTACTACGAGCAGTACTTC. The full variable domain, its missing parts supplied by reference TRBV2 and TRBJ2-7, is EPEVTQTPSHQVTQMGQEVILRCVPISNHLYFYWYRQILGQKVEFLVSFYNNEISEKSEIFDDQFSVERPDGSNFTLKIRSTKLEDSAMYFCASSAYYEQYFGPGTRLTVT.

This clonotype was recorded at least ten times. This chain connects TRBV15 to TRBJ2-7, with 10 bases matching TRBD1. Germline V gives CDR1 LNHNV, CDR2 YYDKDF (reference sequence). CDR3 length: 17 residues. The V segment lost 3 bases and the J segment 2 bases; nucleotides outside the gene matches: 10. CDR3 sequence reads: CATSRWGGQGTTYEQYF. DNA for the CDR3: TGTGCCACCAGCAGGTGGGGGGGACAGGGGACAACCTACGAGCAGTACTTC.

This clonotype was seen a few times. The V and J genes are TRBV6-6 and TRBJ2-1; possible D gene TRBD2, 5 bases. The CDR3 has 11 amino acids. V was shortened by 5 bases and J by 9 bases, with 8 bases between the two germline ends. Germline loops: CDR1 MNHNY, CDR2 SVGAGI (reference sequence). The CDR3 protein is CASSPAGEQFF. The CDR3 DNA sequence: TGTGCCAGCAGTCCCGCGGGTGAGCAGTTCTTC.

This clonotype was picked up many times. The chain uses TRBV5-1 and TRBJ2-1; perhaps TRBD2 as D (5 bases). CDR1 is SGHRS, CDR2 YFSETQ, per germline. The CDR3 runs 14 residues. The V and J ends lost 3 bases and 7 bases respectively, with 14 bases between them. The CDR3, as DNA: TGCGCCAGCAGCTCAGACATTCCGGGAAATGAGCAGTTCTTC. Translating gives CASSSDIPGNEQFF. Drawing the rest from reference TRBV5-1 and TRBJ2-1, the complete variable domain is KAGVTQTPRYLIKTRGQQVTLSCSPISGHRSVSWYQQTPGQGLQFLFEYFSETQRNKGNFPGRFSGRQFSNSRSEMNVSTLELGDSALYLCASSSDIPGNEQFFGPGTRLTVL.